This T cell receptor beta chain was captured by sequencing in a study of control samples from healthy donors and cancer patients. Profiled with immunoSEQ multiplex PCR; TCRdb holds only in-frame clones, not every one. The table has tens of thousands of clones, less than 95% seen once. Germline CDR1 WNHNN, CDR2 SYGVQD (reference sequence). The CDR3 is made up of 13 amino acids. The ends were cut back, 2 bases at V and 6 bases at J, with 11 bases in the middle. The V call is TRBV10-1, the J call TRBJ2-7, with D uncertain. Sequenced: blood. The source is a woman aged 18-35 years in good health. The CDR3, as DNA: TGCGCCAGCAGTGAGGTGTTAAGAGCCGAGCAGTACTTC. It translates to CASSEVLRAEQYF.